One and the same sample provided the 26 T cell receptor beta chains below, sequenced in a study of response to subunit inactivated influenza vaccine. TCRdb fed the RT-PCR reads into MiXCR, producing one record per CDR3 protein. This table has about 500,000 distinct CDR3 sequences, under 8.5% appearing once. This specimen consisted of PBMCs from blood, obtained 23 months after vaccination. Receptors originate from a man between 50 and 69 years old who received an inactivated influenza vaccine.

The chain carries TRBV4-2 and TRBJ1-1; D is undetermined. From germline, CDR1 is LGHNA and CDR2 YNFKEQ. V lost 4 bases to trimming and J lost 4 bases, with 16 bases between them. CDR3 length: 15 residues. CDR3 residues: CASSLPGGGRTEAFF. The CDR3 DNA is TGTGCCAGCAGCCTACCGGGAGGAGGGCGCACTGAAGCTTTCTTT.

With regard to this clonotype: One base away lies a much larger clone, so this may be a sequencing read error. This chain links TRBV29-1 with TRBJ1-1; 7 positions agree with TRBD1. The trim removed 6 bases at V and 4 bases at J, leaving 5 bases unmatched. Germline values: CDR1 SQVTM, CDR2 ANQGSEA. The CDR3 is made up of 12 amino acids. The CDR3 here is CSVTGRGTEAFF. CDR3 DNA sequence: TGCAGCGTGACAGGGCGAGGCACTGAAGCTTTCTTT.

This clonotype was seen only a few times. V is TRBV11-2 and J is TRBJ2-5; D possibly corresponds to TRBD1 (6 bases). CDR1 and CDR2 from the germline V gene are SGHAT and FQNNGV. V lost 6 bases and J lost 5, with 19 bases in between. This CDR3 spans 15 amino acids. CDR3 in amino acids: CASRATRGSGETQYF. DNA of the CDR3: TGTGCCAGCAGAGCAACTAGGGGGTCTGGGGAGACCCAGTACTTC.

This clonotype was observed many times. CDR3 region: CASSPDRYYGYTF. The DNA of the CDR3 is TGTGCCAGCTCACCGGACAGATACTATGGCTACACCTTC. The chain recombines TRBV18 with TRBJ1-2; D might be TRBD1 (6 bases). CDR1 is KGHSH, CDR2 LQKENI, per germline. V dropped 3 bases and J dropped 3 bases, with 8 bases sitting between them. CDR3 length: 13 amino acids.

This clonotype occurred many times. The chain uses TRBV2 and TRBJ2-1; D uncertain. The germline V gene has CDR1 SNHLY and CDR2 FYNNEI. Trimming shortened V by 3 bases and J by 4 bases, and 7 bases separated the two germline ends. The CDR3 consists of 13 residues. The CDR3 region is CASSEDGYNEQFF. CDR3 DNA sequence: TGTGCCAGCAGTGAGGACGGTTACAATGAGCAGTTCTTC.

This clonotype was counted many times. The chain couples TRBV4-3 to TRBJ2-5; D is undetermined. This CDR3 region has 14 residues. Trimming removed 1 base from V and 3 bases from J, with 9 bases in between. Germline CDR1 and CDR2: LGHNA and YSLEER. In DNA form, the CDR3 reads TGCGCCAGCAGCCAAGGGAACAGAGAAGAGACCCAGTACTTC. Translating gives CASSQGNREETQYF.

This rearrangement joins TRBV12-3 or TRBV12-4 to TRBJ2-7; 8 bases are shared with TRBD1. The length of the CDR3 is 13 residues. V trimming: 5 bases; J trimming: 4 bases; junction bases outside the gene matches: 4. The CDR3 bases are TGTGCCAGCAGTGCAGGGGGCTGGTACGAGCAGTACTTC. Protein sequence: CASSAGGWYEQYF.

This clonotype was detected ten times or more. CDR3 residues: CASSQSDRGETQYF. The CDR3 bases are TGCGCCAGCAGCCAATCGGACAGGGGAGAGACCCAGTACTTC. The chain combines TRBV4-3 with TRBJ2-5; 9 bases line up with TRBD1. There are 14 residues in the CDR3. Germline V gene lookup returns CDR1 LGHNA and CDR2 YSLEER. The J segment lost 4 bases and the V segment lost 2 bases, leaving 2 bases of the junction unmatched.

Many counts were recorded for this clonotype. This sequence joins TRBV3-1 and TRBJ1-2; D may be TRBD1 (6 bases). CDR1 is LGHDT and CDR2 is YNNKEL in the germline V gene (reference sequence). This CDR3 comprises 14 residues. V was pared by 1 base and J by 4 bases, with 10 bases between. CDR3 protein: CASSQGQGSYGYTF. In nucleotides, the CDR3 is TGTGCCAGCAGCCAAGGGCAGGGGTCCTATGGCTACACCTTC.

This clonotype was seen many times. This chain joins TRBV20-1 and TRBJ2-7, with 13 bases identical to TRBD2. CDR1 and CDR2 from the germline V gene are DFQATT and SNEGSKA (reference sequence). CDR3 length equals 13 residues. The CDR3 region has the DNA TGCGGCGCCGGGACTAGCGGGACCTACGAGCAGTACTTC. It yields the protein CGAGTSGTYEQYF.

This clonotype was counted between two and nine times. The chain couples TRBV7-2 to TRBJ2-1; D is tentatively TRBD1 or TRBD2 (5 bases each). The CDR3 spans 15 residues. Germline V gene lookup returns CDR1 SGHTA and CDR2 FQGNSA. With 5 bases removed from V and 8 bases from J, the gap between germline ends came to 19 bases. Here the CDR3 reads CASSPLTGRLDEQFF. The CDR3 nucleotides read TGTGCCAGCAGCCCTTTAACGGGACGGCTTGATGAGCAGTTCTTC.

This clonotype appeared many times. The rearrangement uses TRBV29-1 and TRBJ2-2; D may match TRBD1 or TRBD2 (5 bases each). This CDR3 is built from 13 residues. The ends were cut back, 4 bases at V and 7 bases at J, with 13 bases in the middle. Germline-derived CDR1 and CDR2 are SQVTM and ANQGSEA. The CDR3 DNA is TGCAGCGTTGGCCCCGTGGGGGACGGGGAGCTGTTTTTT. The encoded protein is CSVGPVGDGELFF.

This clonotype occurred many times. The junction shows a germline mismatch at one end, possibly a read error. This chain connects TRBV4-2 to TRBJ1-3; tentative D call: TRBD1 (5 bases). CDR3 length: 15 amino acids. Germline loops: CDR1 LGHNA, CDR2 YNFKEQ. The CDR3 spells CASSQDSGAGNTIYF. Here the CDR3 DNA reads TGCGCCAGCAGCCAAGATTCGGGGGCTGGAAACACCATATATTTT.

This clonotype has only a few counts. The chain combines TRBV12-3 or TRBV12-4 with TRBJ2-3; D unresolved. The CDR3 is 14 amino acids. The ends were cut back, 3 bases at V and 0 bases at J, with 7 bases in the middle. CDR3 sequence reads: CASSFLSSTDTQYF. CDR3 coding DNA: TGTGCCAGCAGTTTTTTGAGTAGCACAGATACGCAGTATTTT.

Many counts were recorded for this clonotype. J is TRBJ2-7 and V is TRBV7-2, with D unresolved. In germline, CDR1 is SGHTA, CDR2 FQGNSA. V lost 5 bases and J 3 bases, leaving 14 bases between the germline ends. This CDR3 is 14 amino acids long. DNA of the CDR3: TGTGCCAGCAGCCAAAGGGCCAGTAACTACGAGCAGTACTTC. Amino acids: CASSQRASNYEQYF.

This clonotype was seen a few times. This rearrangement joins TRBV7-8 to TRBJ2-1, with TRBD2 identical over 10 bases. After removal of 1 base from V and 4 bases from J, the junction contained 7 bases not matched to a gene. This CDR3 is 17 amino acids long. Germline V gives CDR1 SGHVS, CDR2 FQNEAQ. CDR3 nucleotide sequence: TGTGCCAGCAGCTTAGATGAGACTAGCGGGTTATACAATGAGCAGTTCTTC. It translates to CASSLDETSGLYNEQFF. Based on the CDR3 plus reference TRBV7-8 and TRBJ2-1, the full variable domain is GAGVSQSPRYKVAKRGQDVALRCDPISGHVSLFWYQQALGQGPEFLTYFQNEAQLDKSGLPSDRFFAERPEGSVSTLKIQRTQQEDSAVYLCASSLDETSGLYNEQFFGPGTRLTVL.

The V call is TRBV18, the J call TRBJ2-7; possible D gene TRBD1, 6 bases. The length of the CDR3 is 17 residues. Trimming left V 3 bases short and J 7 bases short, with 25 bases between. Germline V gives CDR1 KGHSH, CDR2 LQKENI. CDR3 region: CASSPKRAGTKALEQYF. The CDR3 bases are TGTGCCAGCTCACCGAAGAGAGCCGGGACAAAGGCATTGGAGCAGTACTTC.

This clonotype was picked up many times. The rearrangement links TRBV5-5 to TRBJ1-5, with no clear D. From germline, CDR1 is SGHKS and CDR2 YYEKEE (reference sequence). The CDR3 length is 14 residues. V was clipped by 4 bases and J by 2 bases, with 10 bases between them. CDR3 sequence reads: CASSPTHGNQPQHF. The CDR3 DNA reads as TGTGCCAGCAGCCCCACCCACGGCAATCAGCCCCAGCATTTT.

The CDR3 DNA is TGTGCCAGCTCACCACGGGCGGGGCGCGTATACGAGCAGTACTTC. Translating it yields CASSPRAGRVYEQYF. The chain links TRBV18 to TRBJ2-7; D possibly corresponds to TRBD2 (6 bases). The V end lost 1 base, the J end lost 4 bases, and 14 bases lay between the germline ends. CDR3 size: 15 residues. Germline V gives CDR1 KGHSH, CDR2 LQKENI.

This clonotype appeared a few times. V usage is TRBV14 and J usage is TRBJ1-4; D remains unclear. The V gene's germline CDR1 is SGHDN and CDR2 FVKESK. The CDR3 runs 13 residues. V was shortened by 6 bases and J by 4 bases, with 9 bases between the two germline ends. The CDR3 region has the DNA TGTGCCAGCAGTCGCAGCAGTAATGAAAAACTGTTTTTT. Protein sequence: CASSRSSNEKLFF.

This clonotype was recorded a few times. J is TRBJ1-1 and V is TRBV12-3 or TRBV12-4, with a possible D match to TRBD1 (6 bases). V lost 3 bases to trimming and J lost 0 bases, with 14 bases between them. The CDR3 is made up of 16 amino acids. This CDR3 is CASSFGGRVLNTEAFF. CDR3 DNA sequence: TGTGCCAGCAGTTTCGGGGGGCGCGTATTGAACACTGAAGCTTTCTTT.

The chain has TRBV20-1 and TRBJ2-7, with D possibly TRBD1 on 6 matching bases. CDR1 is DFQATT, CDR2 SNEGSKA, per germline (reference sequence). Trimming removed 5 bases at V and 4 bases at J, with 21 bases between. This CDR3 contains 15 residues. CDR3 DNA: TGCAGTGCTCCCTTATGGGAACAGGGTCGGTACGAGCAGTACTTC. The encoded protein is CSAPLWEQGRYEQYF.

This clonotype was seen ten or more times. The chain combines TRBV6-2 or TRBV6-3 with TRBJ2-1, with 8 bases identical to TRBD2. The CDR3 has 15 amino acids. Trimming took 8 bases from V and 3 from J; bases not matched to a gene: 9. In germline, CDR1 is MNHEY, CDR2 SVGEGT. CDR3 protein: CASGPRGGIYNEQFF. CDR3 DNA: TGTGCCAGCGGGCCCCGGGGGGGCATCTACAATGAGCAGTTCTTC.

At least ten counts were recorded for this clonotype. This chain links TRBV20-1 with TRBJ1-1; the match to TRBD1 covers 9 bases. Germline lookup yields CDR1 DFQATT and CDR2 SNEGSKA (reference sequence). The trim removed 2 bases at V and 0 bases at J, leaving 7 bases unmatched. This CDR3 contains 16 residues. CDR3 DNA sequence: TGCAGTGCTAGATCTGGACAGGGGCAACTGAACACTGAAGCTTTCTTT. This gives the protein CSARSGQGQLNTEAFF.

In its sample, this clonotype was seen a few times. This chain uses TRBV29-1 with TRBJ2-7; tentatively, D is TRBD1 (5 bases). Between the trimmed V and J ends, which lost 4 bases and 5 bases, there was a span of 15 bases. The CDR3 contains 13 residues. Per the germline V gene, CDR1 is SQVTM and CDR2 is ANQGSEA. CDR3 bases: TGCAGCGTTGGTGGCAGGGCTACAAACGAGCAGTACTTC. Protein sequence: CSVGGRATNEQYF.

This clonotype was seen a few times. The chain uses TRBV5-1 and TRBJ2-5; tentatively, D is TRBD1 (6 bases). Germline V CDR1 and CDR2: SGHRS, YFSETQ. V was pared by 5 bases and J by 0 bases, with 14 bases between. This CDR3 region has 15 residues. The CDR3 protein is CASRKRTEYQETQYF. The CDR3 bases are TGCGCCAGCAGAAAAAGGACAGAGTACCAAGAGACCCAGTACTTC.